This TCR beta chain was sequenced in a study of blood T cell repertoires in COVID-19. At the level of the study: Acute-phase and convalescent COVID-19 samples originated in the United States, Italy and Spain.

Clones were read by immunoSEQ multiplex PCR, and TCRdb kept only the in-frame ones, dropping some. This table has more than 350,000 clones, approximately 89% appearing once. Enrolled during active infection, Seattle patients were then followed longitudinally. The CDR3 is 14 residues long. V lost 3 bases to trimming and J lost 5 bases, with 13 bases between them. Per the germline V gene, CDR1 is SGHVS and CDR2 is FQNEAQ. This TCR came from a woman in her twenties or thirties with COVID-19, enrolled during active disease. The gene calls are TRBV7-8 and TRBJ1-2; possibly TRBD1 for D (5 bases). Sequenced input: peripheral blood. DNA of the CDR3: TGTGCCAGCAGCTTCGAGAAGGGGATTTATGGCTACACCTTC. Translated: CASSFEKGIYGYTF.